Reported below is one TCR beta chain. This sample stems from a study of blood T cell repertoires in COVID-19. About the research overall: There were acute and convalescent COVID-19 samples, and they came from the United States, Italy and Spain. The cDNA or gDNA used as material had been derived from T cells, B-cell-depleted T cells, or PBMCs.

The ends were cut back, 6 bases at V and 0 bases at J, with 6 bases in the middle. Germline CDR1 is SGHAT and CDR2 is FQNNGV. The CDR3 has 13 amino acids. Original processing notes: Using reference gene primer amplification, nucleated cell counts were estimated. The assay was immunoSEQ multiplex PCR, and TCRdb's table has in-frame clones only and misses some. The V and J calls and clone size were taken over from that table, and D and trimming were inferred from the DNA. There are roughly 99,000 clones in the sample; about 90% occur only once, and 1% to 1.5% lies in the top ten. The chain employs TRBV11-2 and TRBJ1-3; D unresolved. Material for sequencing was peripheral blood. The source of this sequence is a woman under 40 with acute or convalescent COVID-19. CDR3: CASRTSSGNTIYF. For the CDR3, the DNA is TGTGCCAGCAGGACAAGCTCTGGAAACACCATATATTTT.